Following are 25 T cell receptor beta chains from one sample sequenced in a study of blood T cell repertoires in COVID-19. Measured with immunoSEQ multiplex PCR; TCRdb has only the in-frame clones, and not every one. The table lists hundreds of thousands of clones, 70% to 90% of them singletons, with around 2.1% in the top ten. Sequenced sample: PBMCs or T cells enriched from blood (not recorded which). The receptors originated from a man aged 25-45 years who had recovered from COVID-19.

The chain combines TRBV6-5 with TRBJ2-7; D might be TRBD1 (5 bases). Trimming took 7 bases from V and 7 from J, leaving 11 bases between them. Germline values: CDR1 MNHEY, CDR2 SVGAGI. The CDR3 extends over 11 amino acids. CDR3 DNA sequence: TGTGCCAGCAAGGGGCGGCAGGAGCAGTACTTC. Residues: CASKGRQEQYF.

This clone was counted only a few times. J is TRBJ1-4 and V is TRBV2; 11 bases fit TRBD1. Per the germline V gene, CDR1 is SNHLY and CDR2 is FYNNEI. There are 14 residues in the CDR3. The J segment lost 5 bases and the V segment lost 5 bases, leaving 1 base of the junction unmatched. The CDR3 loop reads CASSRDRGNEKLFF. CDR3 DNA: TGTGCCAGCAGTCGGGACAGGGGGAATGAAAAACTGTTTTTT.

The chain links TRBV6-6 to TRBJ2-1; 8 bases align to TRBD1. The CDR3 loop spans 14 amino acids. Germline V gives CDR1 MNHNY, CDR2 SVGAGI (reference sequence). Unmatched junction bases numbered 10, after V lost 7 bases and J lost 8 bases. The chain's CDR3 is CASNGQGVGDEQFF. As DNA, the CDR3 is TGTGCCAGCAACGGACAGGGAGTTGGTGATGAGCAGTTCTTC.

This sequence joins TRBV9 and TRBJ2-3, with 10 bases identical to TRBD2. This CDR3 contains 15 residues. Germline CDR1 and CDR2: SGDLS and YYNGEE. J gave up 3 bases and V 2 bases, and 3 bases lay outside the gene matches. CDR3 bases: TGTGCCAGCAGCGTTAGCGGGGGGTTTACAGATACGCAGTATTTT. Translation gives CASSVSGGFTDTQYF.

V and J are TRBV9 and TRBJ2-7; 7 positions agree with TRBD1. Trimming removed 0 bases from V and 5 bases from J; junction bases left unmatched: 8. Germline values: CDR1 SGDLS, CDR2 YYNGEE. The CDR3 is made up of 15 amino acids. This CDR3 is CASSVGTGPRDEQYF. The CDR3 DNA sequence: TGTGCCAGCAGCGTAGGGACAGGTCCCAGGGACGAGCAGTACTTC.

This chain connects TRBV12-3 or TRBV12-4 to TRBJ1-1; TRBD1 matches at 9 bases. V dropped 8 bases and J dropped 4; count of bases not matched to a gene: 5. The CDR3 is 13 amino acids. This CDR3 is CASSGQGSTEAFF. The CDR3 region has the DNA TGTGCCAGCTCCGGACAGGGGAGCACTGAAGCTTTCTTT.

This chain connects TRBV6-5 to TRBJ1-5; the match to TRBD1 covers 10 bases. Germline values: CDR1 MNHEY, CDR2 SVGAGI. The CDR3 contains 15 residues. V lost 8 bases, J lost 9 bases, and 13 bases stayed unmatched. The CDR3 DNA reads TGTGCCAGCTCCCGGGGACAGGGGCCTTCTGGGCCCCAGCATTTT. This gives the protein CASSRGQGPSGPQHF.

The J gene is TRBJ2-2, the V gene TRBV6-1; TRBD1 matches at 7 bases. V lost 2 bases to trimming and J lost 5 bases; unmatched junction nucleotides: 5. This CDR3 is built from 15 residues. Germline V gene sequence: CDR1 MNHNS, CDR2 SASEGT. CDR3 DNA sequence: TGTGCCAGCAGTGAACGACAGGGACGTACCGGGGAGCTGTTTTTT. Its translation: CASSERQGRTGELFF.

The V gene is TRBV9, the J gene TRBJ1-3, with D perhaps matching TRBD1 (6 bases). Germline-derived CDR1 and CDR2 are SGDLS and YYNGEE. V shed 4 bases and J shed 0 bases, with 14 bases lying between them. This CDR3 region has 16 residues. DNA for the CDR3: TGTGCCAGCAGCCCCACGGGGGGGGCCTCTGGAAACACCATATATTTT. Translated: CASSPTGGASGNTIYF.

This rearrangement joins TRBV7-3 to TRBJ2-1; TRBD2 might be the D (5 bases). V gave up 5 bases and J gave up 9 bases, with 11 bases separating them. The CDR3 sequence is 12 residues long. Looked up from germline, CDR1 is SGHTA and CDR2 is FQGTGA. The CDR3 sequence is CASSGSGGEQFF. CDR3 DNA: TGTGCCAGCAGCGGAAGCGGTGGTGAGCAGTTCTTC.

The chain carries TRBV30 and TRBJ1-3, with TRBD1 as a possible D gene (6 bases). The CDR3 loop spans 18 amino acids. Germline loops: CDR1 GTSNPN, CDR2 SVGIG (reference sequence). The ends were cut back, 0 bases at V and 0 bases at J, with 18 bases in the middle. The CDR3 region has the DNA TGTGCCTGGAGTGTACAAAGGCCAGGGGTCTCCTCTGGAAACACCATATATTTT. This translates into CAWSVQRPGVSSGNTIYF.

V gene TRBV9 combines with J gene TRBJ2-7; TRBD1 matches at 7 bases. This CDR3 spans 13 amino acids. Germline trimming cut 3 bases from V and 10 bases from J; bases unmatched to any gene: 10. Germline-derived CDR1 and CDR2 are SGDLS and YYNGEE. The CDR3 loop is CASSEEAGGFQYF. The CDR3 nucleotides read TGTGCCAGCAGCGAAGAGGCAGGGGGATTTCAGTACTTC.

The CDR3 coding sequence is TGTGCCAGCAGCCGACAGGTAGAGGATCAGCCCCAGCATTTT. Its translation is CASSRQVEDQPQHF. The chain carries TRBV6-2 or TRBV6-3 and TRBJ1-5; D possibly corresponds to TRBD1 (6 bases). The germline V and J ends were trimmed by 6 bases and 5 bases, with 14 bases remaining between them. This CDR3 spans 14 amino acids. Per the germline V gene, CDR1 is MNHEY and CDR2 is SVGEGT.

This clone has only one observation. This chain connects TRBV5-4 to TRBJ2-5; 8 bases match TRBD1. J lost 5 bases, V lost 3 bases, and 9 bases had no gene match. CDR1 and CDR2 (germline): SGHNT, YYREEE (reference sequence). The CDR3 is 15 residues long. The DNA of the CDR3 is TGTGCCAGCAGCTCCCAGGGGGCAGGGTACGAGACCCAGTACTTC. Protein product: CASSSQGAGYETQYF.

This chain uses TRBV6-5 with TRBJ2-7; tentative D call: TRBD2 (5 bases). V lost 6 bases and J 9 bases, leaving 21 bases between the germline ends. The CDR3 is made up of 14 amino acids. The germline V gene has CDR1 MNHEY and CDR2 SVGAGI. CDR3 DNA sequence: TGTGCCAGCAGATTACCGGGATCCCGGCAGAGGCAGTACTTC. This sequence encodes CASRLPGSRQRQYF.

The rearrangement uses TRBV7-9 and TRBJ1-1; D may be TRBD1 (6 bases). The CDR3 covers 14 residues. Germline loops: CDR1 SEHNR, CDR2 FQNEAQ (reference sequence). The V end was cut by 5 bases, the J end by 6 bases, with 16 bases between. The CDR3 DNA is TGTGCCAGCAGCCCGGGACAATATAGGGCTGAAGCTTTCTTT. Translating it yields CASSPGQYRAEAFF.

This CDR3 is CASSVASGYQETQYF. CDR3 DNA sequence: TGTGCCAGCAGCGTAGCTAGCGGATACCAAGAGACCCAGTACTTC. The V and J genes are TRBV9 and TRBJ2-5; 7 bases are a match to TRBD2. V lost 0 bases and J lost 0; bases outside the gene matches: 2. Germline values: CDR1 SGDLS, CDR2 YYNGEE. CDR3 length: 15 residues.

This clone showed up just a few times. V gene TRBV3-1 (or the pseudogene TRBV3-2) combines with J gene TRBJ1-3, with no clear D. From germline, CDR1 is LGHDT and CDR2 YNNKEL (reference sequence). Trimming cost V 3 bases and J 4 bases, with 7 bases left between them. The CDR3 is made up of 13 amino acids. The CDR3 protein is CASSHGAGNTIYF. DNA for the CDR3: TGTGCCAGCAGCCACGGAGCAGGAAACACCATATATTTT.

This clone was seen a few times. The V and J genes are TRBV9 and TRBJ2-2; 12 nucleotides line up with TRBD2. CDR3 length equals 17 residues. V shed 4 bases, J shed 1 base, and the junction held 5 bases outside the gene matches. Germline V gene lookup returns CDR1 SGDLS and CDR2 YYNGEE. This CDR3 reads CASSLPTSGGNTGELFF. The CDR3, as DNA: TGTGCCAGCAGCTTACCGACTAGCGGGGGGAACACCGGGGAGCTGTTTTTT.

This chain uses TRBV19 with TRBJ1-5; 7 bases fit TRBD1. Trimming cost V 5 bases and J 4 bases; bases outside gene matches: 5. CDR1 is LNHDA, CDR2 SQIVND, per germline (reference sequence). The CDR3 has 14 amino acids. DNA for the CDR3: TGTGCCAGTAGTCTGGGACAGTTGAATCAGCCCCAGCATTTT. This encodes CASSLGQLNQPQHF.

The chain recombines TRBV14 with TRBJ1-1; D call uncertain. V dropped 0 bases and J dropped 4 bases, with 12 bases sitting between them. CDR1 and CDR2 (germline): SGHDN, FVKESK. This CDR3 is 15 amino acids long. CDR3 in DNA: TGTGCCAGCAGCCAAGAGCCGGGTAAAAGCACTGAAGCTTTCTTT. Amino acid sequence: CASSQEPGKSTEAFF.

This chain joins TRBV4-3 and TRBJ1-2; unclear D gene. Germline V gene data show CDR1 as LGHNA and CDR2 as YSLEER. The CDR3 has 13 amino acids. V was cut by 1 base and J by 1 base, with 4 bases left in between. CDR3 sequence: CASSQAVNYGYTF. The CDR3 DNA follows: TGCGCCAGCAGCCAAGCCGTTAACTATGGCTACACCTTC.

The genes are TRBV5-1 and TRBJ1-1, with a tentative D call TRBD1 (6 bases). The CDR3 consists of 14 residues. CDR1 is SGHRS, CDR2 YFSETQ, per germline. The ends were cut back, 1 base at V and 4 bases at J, with 11 bases in the middle. The CDR3, as DNA: TGCGCCAGCAGCTTGTCAGGGGATAGCACTGAAGCTTTCTTT. This codes for CASSLSGDSTEAFF.

CDR3: CASSLAGTDHYEQYF. The DNA of the CDR3 is TGTGCCAGCAGCTTGGCCGGGACAGACCACTACGAGCAGTACTTC. V and J are TRBV5-6 and TRBJ2-7; 7 bases are a match to TRBD1. Losses at the gene ends were 0 bases for V and 3 bases for J; bases not matched to a gene: 6. Germline CDR1 and CDR2: SGHDT and YYEEEE. The CDR3 loop spans 15 amino acids.

This chain uses TRBV7-3 with TRBJ1-6, with unresolved D. This CDR3 is built from 15 residues. Germline-derived CDR1 and CDR2 are SGHTA and FQGTGA. Trimming removed 0 bases from V and 5 bases from J, with 8 bases in between. CDR3 sequence: CASSLTIGDNSPLHF. The CDR3 DNA is TGTGCCAGCAGCTTAACGATCGGGGATAATTCACCCCTCCACTTT. Together with reference TRBV7-3 and TRBJ1-6, the CDR3 gives the full variable domain: GAGVSQTPSNKVTEKGKYVELRCDPISGHTALYWYRQSLGQGPEFLIYFQGTGAADDSGLPNDRFFAVRPEGSVSTLKIQRTERGDSAVYLCASSLTIGDNSPLHFGNGTRLTVT.